A selection of T cell receptor beta chains follows, all from one sample in a study of cytomegalovirus exposure and HLA in healthy donors. The method was immunoSEQ multiplex PCR; TCRdb's version includes in-frame clones alone and lacks a portion of them. Here the sample spans 150,000 to 200,000 clones, approximately 90% being singletons. Sequenced sample: PBMCs. The receptors derive from a man aged 18 to 30 in good health and CMV-seronegative. CDR3s include the opening cysteine and the closing phenylalanine or tryptophan. A D gene is named only where the DNA matches it firmly. Only part of the rows carry a size: once, few, many, or a class if the clone is expanded.

d_call,clone_size,v_call,j_call,cdr3_nt,cdr3_aa
TRBD1,-,TRBV11-2,TRBJ2-7,TGTGCCAGCAGCTTAGGGGACAGCTACTACGAGCAGTACTTC,CASSLGDSYYEQYF
TRBD1,few,TRBV7-9,TRBJ1-2,TGTGCCAGCAGCCCAGACAGGGGTTCGGGCTACACCTTC,CASSPDRGSGYTF
-,-,TRBV7-9,TRBJ1-1,TGTGCCAGCAGCCTCACCCTCGTCCCCAGAGAAGCTTTCTTT,CASSLTLVPREAFF
-,-,TRBV30,TRBJ1-1,TGTGCCTGGAGTGTACCCCGCAGCGGGGGGACTCACACTGAAGCTTTCTTT,CAWSVPRSGGTHTEAFF
-,once,TRBV7-8,TRBJ2-1,TGTGCCAGCAGCTTAGTCACCCGGGAGTACTACCATGAGCAGTTCTTC,CASSLVTREYYHEQFF
-,-,TRBV7-8,TRBJ2-5,TGTGCCAGCAGCTTAGGACTCTACGAGACCCAGTACTTC,CASSLGLYETQYF
TRBD1,-,TRBV7-9,TRBJ2-2,TGTGCCAGCAGCGACCTCGGGACAGCGAACACCGGGGAGCTGTTTTTT,CASSDLGTANTGELFF
TRBD1,-,TRBV6-1,TRBJ1-6,TGTGCCAGCAGTGAAGCGTGGACAGGGAATTCACCCCTCCACTTT,CASSEAWTGNSPLHF
-,-,TRBV29-1,TRBJ1-5,TGCAACGTTTACATCAGCAATCAGCCCCAGCATTTT,CNVYISNQPQHF
-,once,TRBV28,TRBJ1-5,TGTGCCAGCAGTTTATTTCACGAAGGGCCACGGGGTCGTCAGCATTTT,CASSLFHEGPRGRQHF
-,-,TRBV6-1,TRBJ2-1,TGTGCCAGCAGTGAAGCCGTCGGTAATGAGCAGTTCTTC,CASSEAVGNEQFF
TRBD1,-,TRBV7-2,TRBJ1-2,TGTGCCAGCAGCTTTAATGGTGACAGGGACTATGGCTACACCTTC,CASSFNGDRDYGYTF
-,-,TRBV20-1,TRBJ2-7,TGCAGTGCTAGCCTCAGGTACGAGCAGTACTTC,CSASLRYEQYF
TRBD1,-,TRBV5-4,TRBJ1-1,TGTGCCAGCAGCCCCCGACAGGGGGCGAGCACTGAAGCTTTCTTT,CASSPRQGASTEAFF
-,-,TRBV29-1,TRBJ1-1,TGCAGCGTGACGACAGCTGAAGCTTTCTTT,CSVTTAEAFF
-,few,TRBV11-2,TRBJ2-2,TGTGCCAGCAGCTTTGGTTCGGCCGGGGAGCTGTTTTTT,CASSFGSAGELFF
TRBD1,few,TRBV4-1,TRBJ1-1,TGCGCCAGCACCTCGACAGGGGCGGCTGAAGCTTTCTTT,CASTSTGAAEAFF
-,once,TRBV29-1,TRBJ2-1,TGCAGCGTAGACAAGCGGGCCAGCTCCTACAATGAGCAGTTCTTC,CSVDKRASSYNEQFF
-,-,TRBV7-9,TRBJ2-2,TGTGCCAGCAGCCCCGGGACCGGGGAGCTGTTTTTT,CASSPGTGELFF
-,once,TRBV27,TRBJ2-1,TGTGCCAGCAGTTTTGACAGCCTAAATGAGCAGTTCTTC,CASSFDSLNEQFF
-,few,TRBV5-1,TRBJ2-5,TGCGCCAGCGGAGGAGGGGTCGGGAAAGAGACCCAGTACTTC,CASGGGVGKETQYF
-,-,TRBV6-1,TRBJ2-5,TGTGCCAGCAGTGTAGGCCCAGGCCTCCAAGAGACCCAGTACTTC,CASSVGPGLQETQYF
TRBD1,-,TRBV7-2,TRBJ2-1,TGTGCCAGCAGCCCCAGGGGGCCCAGCGGCGATGAGCAGTTCTTC,CASSPRGPSGDEQFF
TRBD2,-,TRBV11-3,TRBJ2-1,TGTGCCAGCAGCTTATCTTCTTCCGGGAGGGTCGATGAGCAGTTCTTC,CASSLSSSGRVDEQFF
-,-,TRBV10-3,TRBJ2-7,TGTGCCATCAGTGTAGGGACTCCCGGTCCCTCCTACGAGCAGTACTTC,CAISVGTPGPSYEQYF
-,-,TRBV27,TRBJ1-4,TGTGCCAGCAGTTGGCAACCAATGAGGAAACTGTTTTTT,CASSWQPMRKLFF
-,-,TRBV7-6,TRBJ1-5,TGTGCCAGCAGGCTGGCAGGGGTCCTCAACTTTAGCAATCAGCCCCAGCATTTT,CASRLAGVLNFSNQPQHF
-,-,TRBV12-2,TRBJ1-5,TGTGCAAGTCGCTCCCAGGGGAATCAGCCCCAGCATTTT,CASRSQGNQPQHF
TRBD1,-,TRBV6-1,TRBJ1-1,TGTGCCAGCAAAGGACAGGGGGGGACTGAAGCTTTCTTT,CASKGQGGTEAFF
-,few,TRBV6-5,TRBJ2-2,TGTGCCAGCAGTTACTCCCCAGGATGGACTTCAGAGCTGTTTTTT,CASSYSPGWTSELFF
-,-,TRBV4-1,TRBJ1-1,TGCGCCAGCAGCCGAGGGAATGAAGCTTTCTTT,CASSRGNEAFF
-,-,TRBV6-5,TRBJ1-4,TGTGCCAGCAGCCGGCGGGCAGATGAAAAACTGTTTTTT,CASSRRADEKLFF
TRBD1,-,TRBV7-2,TRBJ1-2,TGTGCCAGCAGCCCCCGAATCAGACAGGGACACTATGGCTACACCTTC,CASSPRIRQGHYGYTF
-,once,TRBV19,TRBJ1-2,TGTGCCAGTAGTATAATTTATGTTTTGGGCGAATATGGCTACACCTTC,CASSIIYVLGEYGYTF
-,-,TRBV27,TRBJ2-3,TGTGCCAGCAGTTCCAGACTAGGGGCAGATACGCAGTATTTT,CASSSRLGADTQYF
-,-,TRBV29-1,TRBJ1-4,TGCAGCGTTGAAAGTGACAGGAATGAAAAACTGTTTTTT,CSVESDRNEKLFF
-,-,TRBV6-5,TRBJ2-1,TGTGCCAGCAGTTTCAATTACGAGGGAGGCGAGCAGTTCTTC,CASSFNYEGGEQFF
-,once,TRBV19,TRBJ1-2,TGTGCCAGTAACATGGGGGCCTATGGCTACACCTTC,CASNMGAYGYTF